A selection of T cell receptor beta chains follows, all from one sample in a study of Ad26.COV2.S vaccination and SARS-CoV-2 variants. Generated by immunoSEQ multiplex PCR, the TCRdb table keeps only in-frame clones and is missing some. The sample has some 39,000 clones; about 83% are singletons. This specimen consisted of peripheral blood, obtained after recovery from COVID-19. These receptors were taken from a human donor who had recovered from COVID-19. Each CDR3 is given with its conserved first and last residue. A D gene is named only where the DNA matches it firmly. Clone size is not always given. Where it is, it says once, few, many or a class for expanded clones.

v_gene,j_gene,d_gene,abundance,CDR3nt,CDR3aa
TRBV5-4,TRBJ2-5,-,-,TGTGCCAGCAGCTTGGGCGGGGTTCAAGAGACCCAGTACTTC,CASSLGGVQETQYF
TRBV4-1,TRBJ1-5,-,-,TGCGCCAGCAGCCAAGATGGGGGGGGAAGCAATCAGCCCCAGCATTTT,CASSQDGGGSNQPQHF
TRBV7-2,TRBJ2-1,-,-,TGTGCCAGCAGCCCGAGCTGGGGATACAATGAGCAGTTCTTC,CASSPSWGYNEQFF
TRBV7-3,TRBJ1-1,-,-,TGTGCCAGCAGCCCCGACAGTGGGAGGAACGCTGAAGCTTTCTTT,CASSPDSGRNAEAFF
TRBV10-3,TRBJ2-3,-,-,TGTGCCATCAGTGAATCAGGGACTCCCGATACGCAGTATTTT,CAISESGTPDTQYF
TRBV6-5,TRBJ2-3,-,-,TGTGCCAGCAGCCCCGGACAAGAATTGGCAGATACGCAGTATTTT,CASSPGQELADTQYF
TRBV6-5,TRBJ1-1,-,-,TGTGCCAGCAGTTACGAGGGGGGCCGGGGCACTGAAGCTTTCTTT,CASSYEGGRGTEAFF
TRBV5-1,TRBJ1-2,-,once,TGCGCCAGCAGCTTGGAAGGGGGGGCGTTCGGCTACACCTTC,CASSLEGGAFGYTF
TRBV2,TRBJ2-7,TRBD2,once,TGTGCCAGCAGTGAGGACTCCATATCACGGACTAGCGGGATGGCCTCCTACGAGCAGTACTTC,CASSEDSISRTSGMASYEQYF
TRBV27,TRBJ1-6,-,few,TGTGCCAGCAATCCGGACGGGAGTAATTTGTATAATTCACCCCTCCACTTT,CASNPDGSNLYNSPLHF
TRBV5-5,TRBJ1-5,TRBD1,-,TGTGCCAGCAGCTCCGGGACAGGGGCGAGTCAGCCCCAGCATTTT,CASSSGTGASQPQHF